This record looks at one TCR beta chain sequence and its context. Its antigen is not identified. This entry belongs to a study of shared clonotypes between healthy human individuals. On the study more broadly: Each donor's CD4 naive and CD4 memory cells filled three plates apiece, CD8 naive two, and CD8 memory one.

Some clones are missing from TCRdb's copy, which holds only in-frame ones; the method was immunoSEQ multiplex PCR. The table records 2 million to 3 million clones, 80% to 95% of them present only once. Notes on the study in general: Shared clonotypes across all four donors exceeded non-shared ones in generation probability.

The source is a man between 18 and 35 years old in good health. Some clones in this sample may be carry-over from other donors' samples. Sequencing input: naive CD4+ T cells from PBMCs. The sample's subset: CD45RA+ positively selected.

The CDR3: CASSPSQGRSTDTQYF. In DNA, the CDR3 is TGTGCCAGCAGTCCCTCGCAGGGAAGGAGCACAGATACGCAGTATTTT. J is TRBJ2-3 and V is TRBV28; D is perhaps TRBD1 (5 bases). Trimming stripped 5 bases from V and 0 bases from J, with 15 bases between. Germline V gene lookup returns CDR1 MDHEN and CDR2 SYDVKM. The CDR3 runs to 16 residues.